The 30 T cell receptor beta chains presented below share a single source sample, sequenced in a study of T cells after yellow fever vaccination. TCRdb reprocessed the 5' RACE reads with MiXCR, giving one entry per CDR3 protein. Of almost 600,000 distinct CDR3 sequences in the sample, roughly 14% were seen once. The input for sequencing was PBMCs, taken on the day of the yellow fever booster vaccination. The source of these receptors is a young man who received the YFV17D yellow fever vaccine.

V and J are TRBV27 and TRBJ1-1; no reliable D call. The germline V gene encodes CDR1 MNHEY and CDR2 SMNVEV (reference sequence). The CDR3 is 12 amino acids. V was trimmed by 7 bases and J by 4 bases, leaving 10 bases between them. The CDR3 spells CASKAGSTEAFF. The CDR3 DNA is TGTGCCAGCAAGGCGGGGAGCACTGAAGCTTTCTTT.

The rearrangement links TRBV7-9 to TRBJ2-7; TRBD2 matches at 10 bases. V lost 2 bases and J lost 8; bases outside the gene matches: 6. CDR3 length: 14 amino acids. From germline, CDR1 is SEHNR and CDR2 FQNEAQ (reference sequence). CDR3 in amino acids: CASSLSGRAVQQYF. CDR3 nucleotides: TGTGCCAGCAGCTTAAGCGGGAGGGCCGTACAGCAGTACTTC. The full variable domain, completed using reference TRBV7-9 and TRBJ2-7, is DTGVSQNPRHKITKRGQNVTFRCDPISEHNRLYWYRQTLGQGPEFLTYFQNEAQLEKSRLLSDRFSAERPKGSFSTLEIQRTEQGDSAMYLCASSLSGRAVQQYFGPGTRLTVT.

The sample holds a few counts of this clonotype. The rearrangement uses TRBV7-9 and TRBJ2-5; tentative D call: TRBD1 (5 bases). The V end was cut by 1 base, the J end by 1 base, with 13 bases between. This CDR3 region has 16 residues. Germline V gene lookup returns CDR1 SEHNR and CDR2 FQNEAQ (reference sequence). The CDR3 sequence is CASSLGAIQGQETQYF. For the CDR3, the DNA is TGTGCCAGCAGCTTAGGGGCTATCCAGGGCCAAGAGACCCAGTACTTC. Full variable domain (outside the CDR3, taken from reference TRBV7-9 and TRBJ2-5): DTGVSQNPRHKITKRGQNVTFRCDPISEHNRLYWYRQTLGQGPEFLTYFQNEAQLEKSRLLSDRFSAERPKGSFSTLEIQRTEQGDSAMYLCASSLGAIQGQETQYFGPGTRLLVL.

This clonotype has just a few counts. The rearrangement links TRBV6-2 or TRBV6-3 to TRBJ2-1; D may correspond to TRBD1 or TRBD2 (5 bases each). This CDR3 contains 15 residues. Trimming removed 6 bases at V and 7 bases at J, with 19 bases between. Germline V CDR1 and CDR2: MNHEY, SVGEGT. The CDR3 region is CASSELPGTQNEQFF. CDR3 coding DNA: TGTGCCAGCAGCGAACTACCCGGGACCCAAAATGAGCAGTTCTTC.

V usage is TRBV20-1 and J usage is TRBJ2-7; D is ambiguous. V was clipped by 6 bases and J by 9 bases, with 18 bases between them. The CDR3 is 12 residues long. CDR1 and CDR2 from the germline V gene are DFQATT and SNEGSKA (reference sequence). The CDR3 DNA reads TGCAGTGCCAGCGATAGACGTTTTGGGCAGTACTTC. This gives the protein CSASDRRFGQYF.

This clonotype has more than one count but fewer than ten. The chain links TRBV5-5 to TRBJ2-6, with D hard to call. The CDR3 has 14 amino acids. Germline-derived CDR1 and CDR2 are SGHKS and YYEKEE (reference sequence). The V gene lost 6 bases and the J gene lost 2 bases, with 9 bases spanning the gap. CDR3 region: CASNPQAGANVLTF. The CDR3 nucleotides read TGTGCCAGCAATCCTCAGGCTGGGGCCAACGTCCTGACTTTC.

V and J are TRBV3-1 and TRBJ2-7; D may be TRBD2 (6 bases). Germline V CDR1 and CDR2: LGHDT, YNNKEL (reference sequence). Trimming shortened V by 5 bases and J by 1 base, and 9 bases separated the two germline ends. There are 13 residues in the CDR3. CDR3 amino acids: CASSARESYEQYF. The CDR3 DNA follows: TGTGCCAGCAGCGCCCGGGAGTCCTACGAGCAGTACTTC.

As for this clonotype: It is unclear where the CDR3 begins or ends on the DNA, so no DNA is shown, and the CDR3 is as TCRdb lists it. This chain links TRBV6-2 or TRBV6-3 with TRBJ2-1; the table names TRBD2, a call not compared with the DNA. Germline V gene lookup returns CDR1 MNHEY and CDR2 SVGEGT. The CDR3 has 15 amino acids, counting both end residues. CDR3 region: CASSTSGLGGYEQFF.

This chain joins TRBV3-1 and TRBJ1-1; D gene ambiguous. The CDR3 spans 14 residues. Germline V gene sequence: CDR1 LGHDT, CDR2 YNNKEL (reference sequence). V was shortened by 4 bases and J by 4 bases, with 13 bases between the two germline ends. The CDR3 DNA reads as TGTGCCAGCAGCCTGACCCCGGACGCCACTGAAGCTTTCTTT. Its translation is CASSLTPDATEAFF.

The chain joins TRBV12-3 or TRBV12-4 to TRBJ2-1, with D unresolved. V dropped 11 bases and J dropped 7 bases, with 18 bases sitting between them. The CDR3 totals 13 residues. The chain's CDR3 is CAGFYMGCNEQFF. The CDR3 DNA reads as TGTGCCGGATTCTACATGGGTTGTAATGAGCAGTTCTTC.

The rearrangement joins TRBV5-1 to TRBJ1-4; D may be TRBD1 (6 bases). The CDR3 runs to 15 residues. Between the trimmed V and J ends, which lost 4 bases and 6 bases, there was a span of 16 bases. Germline V gives CDR1 SGHRS, CDR2 YFSETQ. In nucleotides, the CDR3 is TGCGCCAGCAGCCGTAGACAGGCACCGGATGAAAAACTGTTTTTT. It translates to CASSRRQAPDEKLFF.

This chain links TRBV11-2 with TRBJ1-4; tentatively, D is TRBD1 (6 bases). The germline V gene encodes CDR1 SGHAT and CDR2 FQNNGV. CDR3 length: 15 residues. V gave up 2 bases and J gave up 8 bases, with 15 bases separating them. The CDR3 nucleotides read TGTGCCAGCAGCTTATCGGGGGCCTCGGAGGAAAAACTGTTTTTT. Its protein is CASSLSGASEEKLFF.

The chain joins TRBV20-1 to TRBJ2-3; the D gene is possibly TRBD2 (5 bases). This CDR3 region has 14 residues. The germline V and J ends were trimmed by 7 bases and 0 bases, with 14 bases remaining between them. CDR1 is DFQATT and CDR2 is SNEGSKA in the germline V gene (reference sequence). The CDR3 nucleotides are TGCAGTGTTTTGGACTGGACTAGCACAGATACGCAGTATTTT. Protein product: CSVLDWTSTDTQYF.

The chain employs TRBV20-1 and TRBJ2-3; 8 bases are a match to TRBD1. Trimming removed 6 bases from V and 6 bases from J; junction bases left unmatched: 14. CDR1 DFQATT and CDR2 SNEGSKA come from the germline V gene (reference sequence). This CDR3 region has 15 residues. The CDR3 sequence: CSAPRGQGAYDTQYF. In nucleotides, the CDR3 is TGCAGTGCCCCTAGGGGCCAGGGGGCATATGATACGCAGTATTTT.

A few counts support this clonotype. The rearrangement links TRBV7-9 to TRBJ2-7; weak D call: TRBD2 (5 bases). Germline V gene data show CDR1 as SEHNR and CDR2 as FQNEAQ (reference sequence). V shed 0 bases and J shed 6 bases, with 6 bases lying between them. This CDR3 region has 12 residues. The CDR3 protein is CASSLALAEQYF. CDR3 coding DNA: TGTGCCAGCAGCTTAGCCCTAGCCGAGCAGTACTTC.

In its sample, this clonotype was seen a few times. The chain is built from TRBV15 and TRBJ1-4; TRBD1 might be the D (6 bases). The V end was cut by 5 bases, the J end by 0 bases, with 13 bases between. Germline values: CDR1 LNHNV, CDR2 YYDKDF (reference sequence). The CDR3 is made up of 16 amino acids. The chain's CDR3 is CATSDKDSATNEKLFF. In DNA, the CDR3 is TGTGCCACCAGCGATAAGGACAGTGCAACTAATGAAAAACTGTTTTTT.

The CDR3 DNA follows: TGTGCCAGCAGCATGACTAGCGCTAATGAGCAGTTCTTC. Its protein is CASSMTSANEQFF. This chain joins TRBV28 and TRBJ2-1; 8 bases fit TRBD2. V lost 6 bases and J lost 7; bases outside the gene matches: 5. CDR1 is MDHEN and CDR2 is SYDVKM in the germline V gene. The CDR3 consists of 13 residues.

This clonotype was seen only a few times. The V and J genes are TRBV15 and TRBJ2-3; D may be TRBD2 (6 bases). Trimming cost V 6 bases and J 4 bases, with 14 bases left between them. CDR3 length: 14 residues. The germline V gene has CDR1 LNHNV and CDR2 YYDKDF (reference sequence). In DNA form, the CDR3 reads TGTGCCACCAGTCGGGAGCCCCGCGCAGATACGCAGTATTTT. Translated, it gives CATSREPRADTQYF.

This sequence joins TRBV6-1 and TRBJ2-5; 8 positions match TRBD1. The CDR3 contains 14 residues. Trimming removed 4 bases from V and 3 bases from J; junction bases left unmatched: 4. Germline V gene data show CDR1 as MNHNS and CDR2 as SASEGT. CDR3 residues: CASSARQGKETQYF. CDR3 coding DNA: TGTGCCAGCAGTGCGCGACAGGGGAAAGAGACCCAGTACTTC.

CDR3 coding DNA: TGTGCCTGGTCAACCCTGGGGTTCACCGGAGAGACCCAGTACTTC. Amino acid sequence: CAWSTLGFTGETQYF. The chain has TRBV30 and TRBJ2-5; D not resolved. Between the trimmed V and J ends, which lost 5 bases and 4 bases, there was a span of 20 bases. Germline CDR1 reads GTSNPN; CDR2 reads SVGIG (reference sequence). The CDR3 has 15 residues.

J is TRBJ1-4 and V is TRBV15; D not certain. This CDR3 comprises 17 residues. Trimming cost V 2 bases and J 0 bases, with 13 bases left between them. Germline V gene sequence: CDR1 LNHNV, CDR2 YYDKDF (reference sequence). CDR3 loop: CATSRPSEVATNEKLFF. CDR3 sequence (DNA): TGTGCCACCAGCAGACCATCAGAAGTTGCAACTAATGAAAAACTGTTTTTT.

The chain recombines TRBV18 with TRBJ1-1, with D perhaps matching TRBD1 (5 bases). CDR1 and CDR2 from the germline V gene are KGHSH and LQKENI. The CDR3 consists of 16 residues. Trimming pared 3 bases from V and 3 bases from J, leaving 17 bases between. The CDR3 loop is CASSPNLPGADTEAFF. The CDR3 coding sequence is TGTGCCAGCTCACCTAATCTCCCCGGGGCTGACACTGAAGCTTTCTTT.

This clonotype was detected only a few times. The V and J genes are TRBV7-2 and TRBJ2-2; D gene uncertain. The CDR3 is 13 residues long. The V gene lost 4 bases and the J gene lost 5 bases, with 8 bases spanning the gap. CDR1 SGHTA and CDR2 FQGNSA come from the germline V gene. The CDR3 DNA reads TGTGCCAGCAGCTCTGCCGGGACCGGGGAGCTGTTTTTT. This sequence encodes CASSSAGTGELFF.

This clonotype was picked up a small number of times. V gene TRBV27 combines with J gene TRBJ2-1, with 12 bases fitting TRBD2. The CDR3 is 15 residues long. The germline gives CDR1 MNHEY, CDR2 SMNVEV (reference sequence). The ends lost 5 bases at V and 5 bases at J; junction bases unmatched: 4. CDR3 in amino acids: CASSPPSGGDNEQFF. The DNA of the CDR3 is TGTGCCAGCAGTCCACCTAGCGGGGGGGACAATGAGCAGTTCTTC.

The chain has TRBV29-1 and TRBJ2-2, with D possibly matching TRBD2 (5 bases). Germline CDR1 is SQVTM and CDR2 is ANQGSEA. The CDR3 runs to 13 residues. The V end was cut by 4 bases, the J end by 1 base, with 7 bases between. The CDR3 coding sequence is TGCAGCGTTGTGGGGAGGAACACCGGGGAGCTGTTTTTT. Translation gives CSVVGRNTGELFF.

The V call is TRBV5-1, the J call TRBJ2-5; TRBD1 matches at 10 bases. V was clipped by 5 bases and J by 3 bases; unmatched bases: 7. The CDR3 consists of 15 residues. CDR1 is SGHRS and CDR2 is YFSETQ in the germline V gene. CDR3 DNA sequence: TGCGCCAGCAGTGTCTTAGGGACAGGGGAAGAGACCCAGTACTTC. Translating gives CASSVLGTGEETQYF.

The chain is built from TRBV20-1 and TRBJ2-5; no clear D gene. The V gene's germline CDR1 is DFQATT and CDR2 SNEGSKA (reference sequence). CDR3 length: 11 residues. The CDR3 region is CSSGRQETQYF. The DNA of the CDR3 is TGCAGCTCCGGACGCCAAGAGACCCAGTACTTC.

V and J are TRBV15 and TRBJ2-5; TRBD2 matches at 10 bases. This CDR3 comprises 16 residues. Unmatched junction bases numbered 3, after V lost 0 bases and J lost 2 bases. The germline gives CDR1 LNHNV, CDR2 YYDKDF (reference sequence). The CDR3, as DNA: TGTGCCACCAGCAGAGATCAGACTAGCGGGCAAGAGACCCAGTACTTC. It yields the protein CATSRDQTSGQETQYF.

This clonotype showed up just a few times. The rearrangement uses TRBV19 and TRBJ2-5; the match to TRBD2 covers 8 bases. Germline-derived CDR1 and CDR2 are LNHDA and SQIVND (reference sequence). V lost 1 base to trimming and J lost 2 bases; unmatched junction nucleotides: 6. The CDR3 runs 16 residues. The CDR3 nucleotides read TGTGCCAGTAGTATAGTTCCGGGAGGGCAGCAAGAGACCCAGTACTTC. Its translation is CASSIVPGGQQETQYF.

This clonotype was counted only a few times. V and J are TRBV20-1 and TRBJ2-3; D unclear. Germline loops: CDR1 DFQATT, CDR2 SNEGSKA (reference sequence). The CDR3 runs 11 residues. The germline V and J ends were trimmed by 3 bases and 4 bases, with 5 bases remaining between them. The CDR3 is CSASVSDTQYF. In nucleotides, the CDR3 is TGCAGTGCTAGCGTCTCAGATACGCAGTATTTT.